Described below is a single T cell receptor beta chain sequence and its context. Its antigen remains unidentified. Sequenced by immunoSEQ multiplex PCR; TCRdb stores in-frame clones only, minus some. The repertoire holds tens of thousands of clones, with about 76% as singletons. The CDR3 covers 14 residues. V dropped 4 bases and J dropped 1; count of bases not matched to a gene: 4. Germline CDR1 reads SGHRS; CDR2 reads YFSETQ. In the ViraFEST assay, antigen-specific CD4+ clonotypes were identified by expansion after peptide-pool stimulation. The culture ran for nine to eleven days, and then CD4+ T cells were isolated. All vaccine recipients tested negative for nucleocapsid antibodies and had never contracted SARS-CoV-2 infection. Wells each received some 2.2 million PBMC, cultured with about 10 IU/ml IL-2 and roughly 9.4 ug/ml peptides. The data were obtained in a study of vaccination effects on CD4 cells after COVID-19. Points from the study as a whole: Whether induced by infection or by vaccine, clones showed marked clonal contraction late after vaccination. Few convalescent patients, and no early post-infection timepoints, were available to the study.

V usage is TRBV5-1 and J usage is TRBJ2-5, with 7 bases fitting TRBD2. The clonotype comes from a human donor who received a COVID-19 vaccine. This specimen was CD4+ T cells from PBMCs cultured with SARS-CoV-2 spike peptides, taken before COVID-19 vaccination. CDR3 residues: CASSDRLAQETQYF. In DNA, the CDR3 is TGCGCCAGCAGCGATCGACTAGCCCAAGAGACCCAGTACTTC.